This TCR beta chain was recovered during a study of blood T cell repertoires in COVID-19. The wider study: Whether acute or convalescent, the COVID-19 samples came from the United States, Italy and Spain.

Trimming removed 7 bases from V and 9 bases from J; junction bases left unmatched: 4. CDR1 is WSHSY and CDR2 is SAAADI in the germline V gene. The CDR3 totals 12 residues. In the authors' workflow: Amplification of reference gene primers provided the estimated nucleated cell counts. TCRdb keeps only in-frame clones here, not all; method: immunoSEQ multiplex PCR. Clone size and the V and J calls come from that table; the DNA yielded D and trimming. Of some 670,000 clones listed, 75% to 90% are singletons. Sequencing was done on a sample of peripheral blood. This TCR was sampled from a woman younger than 35 with acute or convalescent COVID-19. The rearrangement joins TRBV10-2 to TRBJ2-1; 9 bases line up with TRBD2. In DNA, the CDR3 is TGCGCCAGCAATGGCGGGGGGGGTGAGCAGTTCTTC. This translates into CASNGGGGEQFF.